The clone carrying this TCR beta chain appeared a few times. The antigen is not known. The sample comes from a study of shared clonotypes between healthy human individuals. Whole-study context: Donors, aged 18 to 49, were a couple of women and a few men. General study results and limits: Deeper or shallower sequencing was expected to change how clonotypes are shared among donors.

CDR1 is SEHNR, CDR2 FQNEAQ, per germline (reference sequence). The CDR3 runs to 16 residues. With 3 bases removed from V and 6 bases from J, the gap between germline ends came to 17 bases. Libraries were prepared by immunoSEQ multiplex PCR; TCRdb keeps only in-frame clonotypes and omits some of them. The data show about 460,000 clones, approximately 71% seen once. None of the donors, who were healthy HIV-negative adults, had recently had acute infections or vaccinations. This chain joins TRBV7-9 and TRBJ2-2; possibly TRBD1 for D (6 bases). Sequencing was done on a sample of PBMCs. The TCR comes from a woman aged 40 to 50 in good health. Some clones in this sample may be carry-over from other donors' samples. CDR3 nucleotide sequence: TGTGCCAGCAGCTTCACACCAACAGGGTCGGCCGGGGAGCTGTTTTTT. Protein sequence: CASSFTPTGSAGELFF. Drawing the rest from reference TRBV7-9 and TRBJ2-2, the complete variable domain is DTGVSQNPRHKITKRGQNVTFRCDPISEHNRLYWYRQTLGQGPEFLTYFQNEAQLEKSRLLSDRFSAERPKGSFSTLEIQRTEQGDSAMYLCASSFTPTGSAGELFFGEGSRLTVL.